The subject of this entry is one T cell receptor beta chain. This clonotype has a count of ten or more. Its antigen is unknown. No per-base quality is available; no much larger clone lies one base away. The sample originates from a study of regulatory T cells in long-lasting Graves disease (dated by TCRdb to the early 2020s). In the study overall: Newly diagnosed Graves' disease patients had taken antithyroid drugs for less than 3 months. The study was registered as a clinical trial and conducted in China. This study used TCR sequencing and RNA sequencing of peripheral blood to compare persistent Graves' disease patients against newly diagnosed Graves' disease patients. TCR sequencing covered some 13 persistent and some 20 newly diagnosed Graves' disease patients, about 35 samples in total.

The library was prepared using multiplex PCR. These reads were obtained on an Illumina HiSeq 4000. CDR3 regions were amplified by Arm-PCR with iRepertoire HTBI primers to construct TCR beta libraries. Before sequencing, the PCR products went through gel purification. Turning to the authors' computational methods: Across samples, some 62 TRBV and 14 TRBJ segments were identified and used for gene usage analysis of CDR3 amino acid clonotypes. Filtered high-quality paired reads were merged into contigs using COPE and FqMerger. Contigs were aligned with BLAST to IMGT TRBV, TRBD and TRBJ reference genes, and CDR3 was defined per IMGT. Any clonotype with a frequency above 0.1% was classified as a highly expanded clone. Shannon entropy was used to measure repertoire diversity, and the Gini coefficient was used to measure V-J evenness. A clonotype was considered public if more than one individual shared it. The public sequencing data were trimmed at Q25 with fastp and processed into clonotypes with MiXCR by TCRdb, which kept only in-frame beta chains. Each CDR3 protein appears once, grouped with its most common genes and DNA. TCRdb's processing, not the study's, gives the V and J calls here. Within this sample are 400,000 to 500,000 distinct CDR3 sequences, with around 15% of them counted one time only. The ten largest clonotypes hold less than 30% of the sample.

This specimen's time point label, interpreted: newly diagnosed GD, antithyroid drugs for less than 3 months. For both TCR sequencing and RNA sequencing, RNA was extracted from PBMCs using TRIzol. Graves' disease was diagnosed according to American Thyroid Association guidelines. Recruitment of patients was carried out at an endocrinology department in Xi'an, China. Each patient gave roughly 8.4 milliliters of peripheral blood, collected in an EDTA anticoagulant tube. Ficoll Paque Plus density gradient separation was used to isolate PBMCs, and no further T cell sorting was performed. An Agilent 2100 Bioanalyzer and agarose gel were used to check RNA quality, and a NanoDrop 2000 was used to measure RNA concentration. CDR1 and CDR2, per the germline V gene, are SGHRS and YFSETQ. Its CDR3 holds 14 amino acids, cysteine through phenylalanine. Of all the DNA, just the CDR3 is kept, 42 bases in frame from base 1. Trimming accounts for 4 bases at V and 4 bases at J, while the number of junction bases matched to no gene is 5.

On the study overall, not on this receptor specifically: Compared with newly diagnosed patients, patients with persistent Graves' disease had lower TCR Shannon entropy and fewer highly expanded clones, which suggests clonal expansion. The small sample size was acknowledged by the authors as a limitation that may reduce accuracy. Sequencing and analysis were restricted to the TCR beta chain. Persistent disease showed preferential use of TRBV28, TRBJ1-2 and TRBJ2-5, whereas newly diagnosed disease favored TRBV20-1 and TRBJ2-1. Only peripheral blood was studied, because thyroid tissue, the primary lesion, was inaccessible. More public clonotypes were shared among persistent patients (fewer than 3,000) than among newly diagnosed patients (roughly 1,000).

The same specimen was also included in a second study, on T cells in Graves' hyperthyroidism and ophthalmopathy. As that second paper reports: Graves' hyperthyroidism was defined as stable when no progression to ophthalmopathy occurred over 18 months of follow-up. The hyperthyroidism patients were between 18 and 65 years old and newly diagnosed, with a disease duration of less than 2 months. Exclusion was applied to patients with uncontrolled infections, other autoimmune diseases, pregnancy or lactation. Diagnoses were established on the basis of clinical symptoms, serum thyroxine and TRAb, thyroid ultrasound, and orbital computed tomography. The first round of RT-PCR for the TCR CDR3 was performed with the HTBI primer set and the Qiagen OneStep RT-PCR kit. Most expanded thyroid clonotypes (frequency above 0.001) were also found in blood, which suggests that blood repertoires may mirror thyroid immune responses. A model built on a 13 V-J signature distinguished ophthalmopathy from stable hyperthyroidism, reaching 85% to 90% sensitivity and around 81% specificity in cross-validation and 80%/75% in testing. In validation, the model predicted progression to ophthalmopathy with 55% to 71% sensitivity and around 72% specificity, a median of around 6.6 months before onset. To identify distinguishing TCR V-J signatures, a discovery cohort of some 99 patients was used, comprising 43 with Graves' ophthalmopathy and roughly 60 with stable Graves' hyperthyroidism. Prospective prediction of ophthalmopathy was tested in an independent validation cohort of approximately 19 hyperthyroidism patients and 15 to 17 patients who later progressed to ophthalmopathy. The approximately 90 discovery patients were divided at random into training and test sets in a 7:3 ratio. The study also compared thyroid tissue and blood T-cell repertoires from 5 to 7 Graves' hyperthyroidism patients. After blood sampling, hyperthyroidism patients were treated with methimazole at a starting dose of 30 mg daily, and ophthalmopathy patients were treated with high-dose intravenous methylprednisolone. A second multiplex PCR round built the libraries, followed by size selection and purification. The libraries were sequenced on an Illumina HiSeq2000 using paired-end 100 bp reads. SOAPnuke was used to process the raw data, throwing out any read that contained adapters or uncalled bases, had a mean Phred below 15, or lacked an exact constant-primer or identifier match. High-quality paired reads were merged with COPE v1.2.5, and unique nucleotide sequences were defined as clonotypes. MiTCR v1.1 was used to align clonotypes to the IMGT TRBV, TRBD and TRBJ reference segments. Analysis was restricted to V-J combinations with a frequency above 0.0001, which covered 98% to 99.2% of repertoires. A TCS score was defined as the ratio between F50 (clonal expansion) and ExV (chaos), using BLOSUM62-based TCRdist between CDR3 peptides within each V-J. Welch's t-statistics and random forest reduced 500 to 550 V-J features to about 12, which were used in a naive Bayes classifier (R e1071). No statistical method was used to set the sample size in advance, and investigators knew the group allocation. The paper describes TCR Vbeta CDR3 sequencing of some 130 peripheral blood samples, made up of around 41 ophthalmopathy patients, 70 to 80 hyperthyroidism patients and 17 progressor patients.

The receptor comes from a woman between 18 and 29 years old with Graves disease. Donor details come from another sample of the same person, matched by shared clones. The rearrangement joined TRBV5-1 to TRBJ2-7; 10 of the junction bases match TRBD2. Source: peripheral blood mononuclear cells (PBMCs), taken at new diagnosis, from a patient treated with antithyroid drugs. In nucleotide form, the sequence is TGCGCCAGCAGCCAATATAGCGGGAGGTACGAGCAGTACTTC. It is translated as CASSQYSGRYEQYF.